Listed here is a single T cell receptor beta chain. The junction had 9 bases not matched to a gene; V was cut back by 3 bases and J by 0 bases. From germline, CDR1 is MNHNS and CDR2 SASEGT. The CDR3 runs to 17 residues. Unsorted PBMC replicate PCRs used roughly 300 ng DNA, approximately 29,000 T cell genomes. The authors' processing: Filtering differed since immunoSEQ provided only junctions, with no quality scores. Assay: immunoSEQ multiplex PCR; the TCRdb copy retains only in-frame clones and omits some. The V and J calls and clone size are taken from that table; D and trimming were inferred from the DNA. This sample has about 490,000 clones, with roughly four fifths found just once. The donors were adults (healthy and HIV-negative) with no recent acute infections or vaccinations. The record originates from a study of shared clonotypes between healthy human individuals.

The TCR originated in a woman aged 40 to 50 in good health. Some clones in this sample may be carry-over from other donors' samples. V usage is TRBV6-1 and J usage is TRBJ1-2, with 8 bases matching TRBD1. Specimen: PBMCs. This chain's CDR3 is CASSDPRGTGANYGYTF. The CDR3 DNA is TGTGCCAGCAGTGACCCCCGAGGGACAGGAGCTAACTATGGCTACACCTTC.